This T cell receptor beta chain was identified in a study of PD-1 blockade in classical Hodgkin lymphoma. Described time point: cycle 4 day 1 (C4D1), after about 6 weeks of nivolumab. Each patient relapsed following autologous stem cell transplantation, and prior brentuximab vedotin exposure differed. Each best response was a complete response, a partial response or progressive disease. General study findings and limits: CD4+ TCR diversity, unlike CD8+, rose significantly by C4D1. Newly diagnosed patients had baseline TCR diversity that was reportedly lower than that of healthy donors. When nivolumab was started under 1 year after ASCT, patients were excluded.

Sequencing used immunoSEQ multiplex PCR; TCRdb keeps in-frame clones, though not all of them. This sample has about 64,000 clones; about 89% occur once, and the top ten carry approximately 10%. This clone was counted a few times. Its specificity is not known. The TCR was taken from a human donor with classical Hodgkin lymphoma. Sample: peripheral blood mononuclear cells (PBMCs), taken before the fourth cycle of nivolumab.

The CDR3, as DNA: TGCAGTGCTACCCGGACTGAAGCTTTCTTT. Amino acids: CSATRTEAFF. The chain is built from TRBV20-1 and TRBJ1-1; unclear D gene. The CDR3 has 10 residues. The V end lost 4 bases, the J end lost 5 bases, and 5 bases lay between the germline ends. Germline loops: CDR1 DFQATT, CDR2 SNEGSKA (reference sequence).